This T cell receptor beta chain is from a study of glioma-infiltrating T cells. General observations from the study: Gliomas, especially low-grade, showed above-expected tissue-blood divergence; non-neoplastic patients showed below. Tissue and blood shared very few CDR3 sequences.

TCR alpha and beta CDR3 regions were amplified from RNA using iRepertoire nested multiplex PCR. Tissue mRNA or PBMC total RNA, 100-400 ng, went into one-step reverse transcription and amplification. TCRdb reprocessed the multiplex PCR reads via MiXCR and lists one record per CDR3 protein. The table records some 99,000 distinct CDR3 sequences, 25% of them present only once. The CDR3 loop spans 15 amino acids. V lost 2 bases and J lost 1, with 8 bases in between. The germline V gene encodes CDR1 KGHSH and CDR2 LQKENI. On this clonotype: The antigen is unknown.

Sequencing used glioma tissue, nonneoplastic brain tissue, or PBMCs (not recorded which). The source is a human donor with low-grade glioma or glioblastoma, undergoing nonglioma brain surgery, or in good health (not recorded which). The chain couples TRBV18 to TRBJ2-2; the D is unclear. The CDR3 bases are TGTGCCAGCTCACCAAAGGGAAGGAACACCGGGGAGCTGTTTTTT. Translation: CASSPKGRNTGELFF. Combining the CDR3 with reference TRBV18 and TRBJ2-2 gives the whole variable domain NAGVMQNPRHLVRRRGQEARLRCSPMKGHSHVYWYRQLPEEGLKFMVYLQKENIIDESGMPKERFSAEFPKEGPSILRIQQVVRGDSAAYFCASSPKGRNTGELFFGEGSRLTVL.